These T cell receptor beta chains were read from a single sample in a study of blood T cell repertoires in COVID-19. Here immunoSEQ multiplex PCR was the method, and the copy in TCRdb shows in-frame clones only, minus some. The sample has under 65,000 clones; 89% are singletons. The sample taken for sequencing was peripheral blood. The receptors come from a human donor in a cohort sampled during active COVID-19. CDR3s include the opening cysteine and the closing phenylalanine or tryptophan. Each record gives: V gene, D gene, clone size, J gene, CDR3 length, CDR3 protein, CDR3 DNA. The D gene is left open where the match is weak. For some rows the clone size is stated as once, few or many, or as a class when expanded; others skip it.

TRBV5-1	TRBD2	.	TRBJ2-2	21	CASSKTSPLAGGLTNTGELFF	TGCGCCAGCAGCAAAACCTCTCCTCTAGCGGGAGGATTGACGAACACCGGGGAGCTGTTTTTT
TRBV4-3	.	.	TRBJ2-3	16	CASSQVRGSQVDTQYF	TGCGCCAGCAGCCAAGTCCGTGGCAGCCAGGTTGATACGCAGTATTTT
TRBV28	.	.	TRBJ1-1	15	CASSNPAPGSPGAFF	TGTGCCAGCAGTAACCCCGCCCCAGGAAGCCCAGGAGCTTTCTTT
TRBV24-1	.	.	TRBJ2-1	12	CATSFRANEQFF	TGTGCCACCAGTTTCAGGGCCAATGAGCAGTTCTTC
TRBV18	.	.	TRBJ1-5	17	CASSPGIDSYSNQPQHF	TGTGCCAGCTCACCGGGGATTGACAGCTATAGCAATCAGCCCCAGCATTTT
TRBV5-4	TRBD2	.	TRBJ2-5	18	CASSFLSGTSGRGETQYF	TGTGCCAGCAGCTTTTTGAGCGGGACTAGCGGGAGGGGAGAGACCCAGTACTTC
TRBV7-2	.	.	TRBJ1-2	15	CASSPRAGNPYGYTF	TGTGCCAGCAGCCCCCGGGCGGGCAATCCCTATGGCTACACCTTC
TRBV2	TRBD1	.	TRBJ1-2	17	CASSLGQGGLTSNGYTF	TGTGCCAGCAGTCTCGGACAGGGAGGGCTCACATCTAATGGCTACACCTTC
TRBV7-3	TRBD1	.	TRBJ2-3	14	CASSLGDSQDTQYF	TGTGCCAGCAGCTTAGGGGACAGTCAAGATACGCAGTATTTT
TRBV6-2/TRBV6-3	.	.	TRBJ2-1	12	CASSYPDNEQFF	TGTGCCAGCAGTTACCCAGACAATGAGCAGTTCTTC
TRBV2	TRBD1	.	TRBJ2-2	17	CAWGQGFRGRDTGELFF	TGTGCTTGGGGACAGGGGTTCCGTGGTCGGGACACCGGGGAGCTGTTTTTT
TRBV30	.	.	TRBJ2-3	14	CAWSVRGIVDTQYF	TGTGCCTGGAGTGTCCGGGGGATAGTAGATACGCAGTATTTT
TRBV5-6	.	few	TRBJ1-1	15	CASSQQGQMNTEAFF	TGTGCCAGCAGTCAACAGGGTCAGATGAACACTGAAGCTTTCTTT
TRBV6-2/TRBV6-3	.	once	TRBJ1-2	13	CASSHTLDYGYTF	TGTGCCAGCAGCCACACCTTGGACTATGGCTACACCTTC
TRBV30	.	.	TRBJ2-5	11	CAWSGLETQYF	TGTGCCTGGAGCGGTTTGGAGACCCAGTACTTC
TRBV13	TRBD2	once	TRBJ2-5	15	CASSPSAGVGETQYF	TGTGCCAGCAGCCCGTCAGCGGGGGTGGGGGAGACCCAGTACTTC
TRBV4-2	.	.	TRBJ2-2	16	CASSQDQGTNTGELFF	TGTGCCAGCAGCCAAGATCAGGGGACCAACACCGGGGAGCTGTTTTTT
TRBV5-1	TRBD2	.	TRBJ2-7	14	CASSPSGSSLEQYF	TGCGCCAGCAGTCCTAGCGGGAGCTCCCTCGAGCAGTACTTC
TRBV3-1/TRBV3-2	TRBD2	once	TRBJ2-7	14	CASSQAGGLYEQYF	TGTGCCAGCAGCCAAGCGGGAGGGCTATACGAGCAGTACTTC
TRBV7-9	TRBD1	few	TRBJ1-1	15	CASSFGRQGSTEAFF	TGTGCCAGCAGCTTCGGTCGACAGGGGTCCACTGAAGCTTTCTTT
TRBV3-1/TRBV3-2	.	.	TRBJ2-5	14	CASSQGTPQETQYF	TGTGCCAGCAGCCAAGGGACTCCCCAAGAGACCCAGTACTTC
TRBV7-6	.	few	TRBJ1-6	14	CASSLTGSRSPLHF	TGTGCCAGCAGCTTAACAGGGAGTAGGTCACCCCTCCACTTT
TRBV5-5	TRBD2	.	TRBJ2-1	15	CASSPDGGYYNEQFF	TGTGCCAGCAGCCCGGACGGGGGGTACTACAATGAGCAGTTCTTC
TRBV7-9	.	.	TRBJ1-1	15	CASSLDQIQNTEAFF	TGTGCCAGCAGCTTAGATCAGATCCAGAACACTGAAGCTTTCTTT
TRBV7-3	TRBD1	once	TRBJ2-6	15	CASSDRGLGANVLTF	TGTGCCAGCAGCGACAGGGGGCTTGGGGCCAACGTCCTGACTTTC
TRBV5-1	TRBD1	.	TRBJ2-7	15	CASSSGTGGLNEQYF	TGCGCCAGCAGCTCCGGGACAGGGGGCCTCAACGAGCAGTACTTC
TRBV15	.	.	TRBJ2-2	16	CATSRRDRGGTGELFF	TGTGCCACCAGCAGACGCGACAGGGGAGGGACCGGGGAGCTGTTTTTT
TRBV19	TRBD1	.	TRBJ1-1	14	CASTSTGLRTEAFF	TGTGCCAGTACCTCGACAGGGTTACGTACTGAAGCTTTCTTT
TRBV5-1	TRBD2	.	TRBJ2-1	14	CASSLGTSGNEQFF	TGCGCCAGCAGCCTCGGGACTAGCGGTAATGAGCAGTTCTTC
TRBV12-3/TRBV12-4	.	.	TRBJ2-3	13	CASSLTIADTQYF	TGTGCCAGCAGTTTAACCATCGCGGATACGCAGTATTTT
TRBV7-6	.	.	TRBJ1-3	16	CASSLGRGSSGNTIYF	TGTGCCAGCAGCCTCGGACGGGGTAGCTCTGGAAACACCATATATTTT